The next 27 T cell receptor beta chains were all read from a single sample in a study of T cells in Graves' hyperthyroidism and ophthalmopathy. The CDR3 regions of TCR beta were amplified from RNA transcripts. The primer set for the first-round RT-PCR of the TCR CDR3 was HTBI. Each CDR3 protein is one row after TCRdb ran MiXCR on the multiplex PCR reads. In the table there are 450,000 to 500,000 distinct CDR3 sequences, about 20% of which are singletons. The sample taken for sequencing was blood. Receptor source: a woman in her 70s with Graves' ophthalmopathy.

This clonotype has just a few counts. The chain has TRBV3-1 and TRBJ2-3; 12 bases align to TRBD2. V gave up 4 bases and J gave up 4 bases; unmatched junction bases: 6. This CDR3 spans 16 amino acids. Germline assignment: CDR1 LGHDT and CDR2 YNNKEL (reference sequence). The CDR3: CASSRMTSGSPDTQYF. The CDR3 coding sequence is TGTGCCAGCAGCCGAATGACTAGCGGGAGCCCAGATACGCAGTATTTT.

This rearrangement joins TRBV11-2 to TRBJ2-7, with D perhaps TRBD1 (7 bases). CDR1 is SGHAT and CDR2 is FQNNGV in the germline V gene. Deletions cut 5 bases from V and 0 bases from J, with 14 bases between. The CDR3 is 15 amino acids. CDR3 nucleotides: TGTGCCAGCAGCGGAGGGGGCTCCCCCTCCTACGAGCAGTACTTC. Residues: CASSGGGSPSYEQYF.

The genes are TRBV30 and TRBJ1-6, with TRBD1 identical over 10 bases. Germline V CDR1 and CDR2: GTSNPN, SVGIG (reference sequence). The ends lost 4 bases at V and 10 bases at J; junction bases unmatched: 7. The CDR3 covers 14 residues. The CDR3 DNA sequence: TGTGCCTGGAACTCGGGACAGGGGTGGTCACCCCTCCACTTT. It yields the protein CAWNSGQGWSPLHF.

This clonotype was observed a few times. The V gene is TRBV10-2, the J gene TRBJ1-2, with D hard to call. This CDR3 is 14 amino acids long. Germline V lookup: CDR1 WSHSY, CDR2 SAAADI. Trimming took off 3 bases at V and 7 bases at J, with 15 bases between the two ends. The CDR3 is CASSDFSGVLGYTF. CDR3 in DNA: TGCGCCAGCAGTGACTTCAGCGGGGTTCTTGGCTACACCTTC.

The chain is built from TRBV12-3 or TRBV12-4 and TRBJ1-1; perhaps TRBD1 as D (6 bases). The CDR3 has 15 amino acids. Trimming pared 6 bases from V and 4 bases from J, leaving 18 bases between. CDR3 residues: CASSPGATRGTEAFF. CDR3 nucleotides: TGTGCCAGCAGCCCAGGGGCCACCCGTGGCACTGAAGCTTTCTTT.

This clonotype was counted between two and nine times. The V and J genes are TRBV7-2 and TRBJ2-7; 9 nucleotides match TRBD2. CDR1 and CDR2 (germline): SGHTA, FQGNSA. The CDR3 runs to 15 residues. V was pared by 5 bases and J by 4 bases, with 9 bases of the junction left unmatched. In DNA, the CDR3 is TGTGCCAGCAGCCTATATAGCGGGAGAATTTACGAGCAGTACTTC. It codes for CASSLYSGRIYEQYF. Complete variable domain (other parts from reference TRBV7-2 and TRBJ2-7): GAGVSQSPSNKVTEKGKDVELRCDPISGHTALYWYRQSLGQGLEFLIYFQGNSAPDKSGLPSDRFSAERTGGSVSTLTIQRTQQEDSAVYLCASSLYSGRIYEQYFGPGTRLTVT.

This clonotype was detected ten times or more. The chain combines TRBV2 with TRBJ2-3, with 12 nucleotides matching TRBD2. The germline gives CDR1 SNHLY, CDR2 FYNNEI. Trimming took 6 bases from V and 5 from J; bases not matched to a gene: 6. The CDR3 covers 15 residues. For the CDR3, the DNA is TGTGCCAGCAGAAACGGGGGACTAGCGGGAGATACGCAGTATTTT. Translated, it gives CASRNGGLAGDTQYF.

This clonotype has just a few counts. The V call is TRBV6-1, the J call TRBJ1-1; D unclear. This CDR3 spans 12 amino acids. Germline V gives CDR1 MNHNS, CDR2 SASEGT. V lost 11 bases and J lost 6, with 16 bases in between. CDR3 loop: CAGTNRYAEAFF. The DNA of the CDR3 is TGTGCCGGCACTAACCGGTATGCTGAAGCTTTCTTT.

This clonotype was counted between two and nine times. The rearrangement links TRBV6-2 or TRBV6-3 to TRBJ2-1; maybe TRBD2 (6 bases). Trimming shortened V by 2 bases and J by 0 bases, and 8 bases separated the two germline ends. Germline loops: CDR1 MNHEY, CDR2 SVGEGT. The CDR3 length is 15 residues. CDR3 nucleotide sequence: TGTGCCAGCAGTTACGGCGGGACCTCCTACAATGAGCAGTTCTTC. Its translation is CASSYGGTSYNEQFF.

The J gene is TRBJ2-1, the V gene TRBV7-2; 9 nucleotides agree with TRBD2. V dropped 6 bases and J dropped 15; count of bases not matched to a gene: 9. Germline CDR1 is SGHTA and CDR2 is FQGNSA. CDR3 length equals 12 residues. The CDR3 DNA reads as TGTGCCAGCAGTCCCACTAGCGGGCCGAGGTTCTTC. Protein product: CASSPTSGPRFF.

As to this clonotype: A much larger clonotype is one base distant, so this may be a read error. The chain joins TRBV12-3 or TRBV12-4 to TRBJ1-5; possibly TRBD1 for D (5 bases). The CDR3 totals 12 residues. V lost 9 bases, J lost 4 bases, and 10 bases lay in between. CDR3: CASGDQNQPQHF. The DNA for the CDR3 is TGTGCCAGTGGGGACCAGAATCAGCCCCAGCATTTT.

This clonotype has only a few counts. This chain links TRBV29-1 with TRBJ2-2; 7 bases agree with TRBD2. V gave up 1 base and J gave up 3 bases; unmatched junction bases: 5. The germline CDR1 and CDR2 sequences are SQVTM and ANQGSEA. CDR3 size: 15 residues. CDR3 sequence: CSVEVASGYTGELFF. CDR3 coding DNA: TGCAGCGTTGAAGTCGCTAGCGGCTACACCGGGGAGCTGTTTTTT.

The chain combines TRBV19 with TRBJ2-1; 7 bases align to TRBD1. Germline V CDR1 and CDR2: LNHDA, SQIVND (reference sequence). The CDR3 extends over 14 amino acids. J was trimmed by 5 bases and V by 2 bases; bases with no gene match: 3. In nucleotides, the CDR3 is TGTGCCAGTAGTATACCGGACAGGAACAATGAGCAGTTCTTC. This encodes CASSIPDRNNEQFF.

The rearrangement links TRBV25-1 to TRBJ1-1; TRBD1 is a possible D gene (6 bases). The V and J ends lost 5 bases and 5 bases respectively, with 21 bases between them. The germline gives CDR1 MGHDK, CDR2 SYGVNS. There are 16 residues in the CDR3. The chain's CDR3 is CASSSLGGRGETEAFF. As DNA, the CDR3 is TGTGCCAGCAGTTCCCTTGGGGGCCGGGGGGAAACTGAAGCTTTCTTT.

This clonotype was counted a few times. The chain links TRBV9 to TRBJ2-7; 7 bases fit TRBD1. The V and J ends lost 3 bases and 3 bases, in that order; junction bases with no gene match: 3. Germline assignment: CDR1 SGDLS and CDR2 YYNGEE. The CDR3 consists of 13 residues. CDR3 loop: CASSAGTDYEQYF. Written as DNA, the CDR3 is TGTGCCAGCAGCGCCGGGACAGACTACGAGCAGTACTTC.

The chain links TRBV7-8 to TRBJ1-4, with D tentatively TRBD1 (6 bases). V was trimmed by 5 bases and J by 7 bases, leaving 17 bases between them. Germline loops: CDR1 SGHVS, CDR2 FQNEAQ. The CDR3 is 15 residues long. CDR3 in amino acids: CASSEGRGSSEKLFF. DNA for the CDR3: TGTGCCAGCAGCGAAGGAAGGGGGAGTTCTGAAAAACTGTTTTTT.

The rearrangement joins TRBV20-1 to TRBJ2-1, with D perhaps TRBD1 or TRBD2 (5 bases each). CDR3 size: 13 residues. Germline V gene data show CDR1 as DFQATT and CDR2 as SNEGSKA (reference sequence). V lost 6 bases, J lost 7 bases, and 16 bases lay in between. The chain's CDR3 is CSARSPRGNEQFF. The CDR3 region has the DNA TGCAGTGCCCGTTCTCCGAGGGGAAATGAGCAGTTCTTC.

This clonotype appeared a few times. The chain is built from TRBV5-1 and TRBJ2-2, with D perhaps TRBD1 (6 bases). With 4 bases removed from V and 6 bases from J, the gap between germline ends came to 22 bases. Germline V lookup: CDR1 SGHRS, CDR2 YFSETQ. The CDR3 totals 17 residues. This CDR3 is CASSLTGTQAGAGELFF. The DNA of the CDR3 is TGCGCCAGCAGCCTTACCGGGACGCAGGCAGGGGCCGGGGAGCTGTTTTTT.

Ten or more counts support this clonotype. The chain is built from TRBV13 and TRBJ2-7; 7 bases agree with TRBD1. Germline CDR1 and CDR2: PRHDT and FYEKMQ (reference sequence). Unmatched junction bases numbered 6, after V lost 5 bases and J lost 2 bases. The CDR3 has 14 amino acids. CDR3 in DNA: TGTGCCAGCAGCCGAGGGGGCGGAACCTACGAGCAGTACTTC. Protein product: CASSRGGGTYEQYF.

The chain carries TRBV20-1 and TRBJ1-1; D may be TRBD1 (5 bases). Trimming left V 6 bases short and J 0 bases short, with 11 bases between. The CDR3 contains 13 residues. Germline V gene data show CDR1 as DFQATT and CDR2 as SNEGSKA (reference sequence). The CDR3 sequence: CSAGRGMNTEAFF. In DNA form, the CDR3 reads TGCAGTGCCGGGAGGGGTATGAACACTGAAGCTTTCTTT.

This clonotype was seen more than once but under ten times. The chain employs TRBV20-1 and TRBJ2-5; D unresolved. V was cut by 6 bases and J by 5 bases, with 16 bases left in between. Germline V gene data show CDR1 as DFQATT and CDR2 as SNEGSKA (reference sequence). CDR3 length: 13 residues. The CDR3 protein is CSALPTNWETQYF. DNA of the CDR3: TGCAGTGCCTTACCAACCAACTGGGAGACCCAGTACTTC.

This clonotype was seen more than once but under ten times. The gene calls are TRBV29-1 and TRBJ2-1; D possibly corresponds to TRBD1 (5 bases). The CDR3 loop spans 11 amino acids. V gave up 7 bases and J gave up 3 bases, with 7 bases separating them. Germline V gene data show CDR1 as SQVTM and CDR2 as ANQGSEA. CDR3 amino acids: CSADSYNEQFF. The CDR3 DNA reads as TGCAGCGCCGACAGCTACAATGAGCAGTTCTTC.

The chain combines TRBV11-2 with TRBJ2-5; TRBD2 matches at 11 bases. The CDR3 has 15 residues. Germline-derived CDR1 and CDR2 are SGHAT and FQNNGV. J gave up 5 bases and V 1 base, and 3 bases lay outside the gene matches. The CDR3 protein is CASSLGLAGMETQYF. The CDR3 DNA reads TGTGCCAGCAGCTTAGGACTAGCGGGAATGGAGACCCAGTACTTC.

In this sample, this clonotype turned up a few times. The V call is TRBV3-1, the J call TRBJ2-2; D is possibly TRBD1 (5 bases). Trimming removed 1 base from V and 4 bases from J, with 13 bases in between. Germline V CDR1 and CDR2: LGHDT, YNNKEL (reference sequence). CDR3 length equals 16 residues. The CDR3 sequence: CASSQVRQLGTGELFF. As DNA, the CDR3 is TGTGCCAGCAGCCAAGTCCGACAGCTCGGCACCGGGGAGCTGTTTTTT.

The V and J genes are TRBV27 and TRBJ2-7; 7 bases align to TRBD1. Germline V gene lookup returns CDR1 MNHEY and CDR2 SMNVEV (reference sequence). CDR3 length: 16 amino acids. After removal of 5 bases from V and 0 bases from J, the junction contained 10 bases not matched to a gene. The CDR3 nucleotides are TGTGCCAGCAGTCCCTCAACAGGGGTGTTCTCCTACGAGCAGTACTTC. As protein: CASSPSTGVFSYEQYF.

Concerning this clonotype: A read error may explain this, as a much larger clone is one base away. The rearrangement uses TRBV11-2 and TRBJ2-5; 7 bases are a match to TRBD1. The CDR3 totals 13 residues. Germline values: CDR1 SGHAT, CDR2 FQNNGV. V gave up 3 bases and J gave up 3 bases; unmatched junction bases: 1. The CDR3 spells CASSFGTEETQYF. The CDR3 DNA reads as TGTGCCAGCAGCTTTGGGACAGAAGAGACCCAGTACTTC. Using reference TRBV11-2 and TRBJ2-5 for the parts outside the CDR3, the full variable domain is EAGVAQSPRYKIIEKRQSVAFWCNPISGHATLYWYQQILGQGPKLLIQFQNNGVVDDSQLPKDRFSAERLKGVDSTLKIQPAKLEDSAVYLCASSFGTEETQYFGPGTRLLVL.

This clonotype was observed a handful of times. The gene calls are TRBV11-2 and TRBJ2-7, with 11 bases lining up with TRBD1. Unmatched junction bases numbered 6, after V lost 4 bases and J lost 4 bases. CDR1 is SGHAT, CDR2 FQNNGV, per germline. This CDR3 has 15 amino acids. CDR3 DNA sequence: TGTGCCAGCAGCTCGTGGACAGGGGGCAGTTACGAGCAGTACTTC. Translated: CASSSWTGGSYEQYF.